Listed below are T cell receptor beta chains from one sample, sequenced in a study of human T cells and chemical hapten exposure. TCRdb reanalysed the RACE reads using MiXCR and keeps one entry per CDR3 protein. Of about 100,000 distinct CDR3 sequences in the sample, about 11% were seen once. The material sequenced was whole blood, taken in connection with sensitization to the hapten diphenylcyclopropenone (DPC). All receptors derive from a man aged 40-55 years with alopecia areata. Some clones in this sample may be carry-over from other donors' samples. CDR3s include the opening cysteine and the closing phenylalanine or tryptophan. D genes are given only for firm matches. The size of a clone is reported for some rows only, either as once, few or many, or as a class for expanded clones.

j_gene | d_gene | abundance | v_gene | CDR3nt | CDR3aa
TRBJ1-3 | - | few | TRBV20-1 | TGCAGTGCTAGACCGGAGGCAGGAGGAAACACCATATATTTT | CSARPEAGGNTIYF
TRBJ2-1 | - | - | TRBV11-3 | TGTGCCAGCAGCTTAACGGGTTCTAGCCGGATCAATGAGCAGTTCTTC | CASSLTGSSRINEQFF
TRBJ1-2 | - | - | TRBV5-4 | TGTGCCAGCAGCTATCCTACCCAAGGGCTGGGGGCAGTTAGTGGCTACACCTTC | CASSYPTQGLGAVSGYTF
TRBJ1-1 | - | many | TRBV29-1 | TGCAGCGTCGACAGGTCTAACACTGAAGCTTTCTTT | CSVDRSNTEAFF
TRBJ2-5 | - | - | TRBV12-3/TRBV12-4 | TGTGCCAGCAGAGCGTTAAGCCAAGAGACCCAGTACTTC | CASRALSQETQYF
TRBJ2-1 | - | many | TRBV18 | TGTGCCAGCTCCTTTTTCTTTGGTACGGACAATGAGCAGTTCTTC | CASSFFFGTDNEQFF
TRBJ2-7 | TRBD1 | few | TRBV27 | TGTGCCAGCAGTCCGGGACAGGCCTACGAGCAGTACTTC | CASSPGQAYEQYF
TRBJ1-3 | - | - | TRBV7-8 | TGTGCCAGCAGCTTAGTTTGGTCCCCTGGAAACACCATATATTTT | CASSLVWSPGNTIYF
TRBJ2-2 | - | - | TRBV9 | TGTGCCAGCAGCGTAGCGATAGGAGGATTGAACACCGGGGAGCTGTTTTTT | CASSVAIGGLNTGELFF
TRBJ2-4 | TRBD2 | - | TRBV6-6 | TGTGCCAGCAGTTACAGGCGGGAGGGAGCCAAAAACATTCAGTACTTC | CASSYRREGAKNIQYF
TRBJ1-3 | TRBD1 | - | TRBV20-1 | TGCAGTGCTAGTTCGACAGGGGCCCTCTCTGGAAACACCATATATTTT | CSASSTGALSGNTIYF
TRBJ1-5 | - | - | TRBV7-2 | TGTGCCAGCAGTGTCCAAGGGGGCAATCAGCCCCAGCATTTT | CASSVQGGNQPQHF
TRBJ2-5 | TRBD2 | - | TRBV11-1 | TGTGCCAGCAAGCTACAGGGACTAGCGGGACAAGAGACCCAGTACTTC | CASKLQGLAGQETQYF
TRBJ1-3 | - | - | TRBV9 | TGTGCCAGCAGTTTCAATCCCCTGGACAGTCCCTCTGGAAACACCATATATTTT | CASSFNPLDSPSGNTIYF
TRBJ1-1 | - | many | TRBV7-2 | TGTGCCAGCAGCTTATGGTTTAGACAGGCTGAAGCTTTCTTT | CASSLWFRQAEAFF
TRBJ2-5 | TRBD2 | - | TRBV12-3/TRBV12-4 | TGTGCCAGCAGTTTTGGAGGGAGGGCCGCGGAGACCCAGTACTTC | CASSFGGRAAETQYF
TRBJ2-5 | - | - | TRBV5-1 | TGCGCCAGCAGCTGGGGGGACGTTGCAGCGAGAGAGACCCAGTACTTC | CASSWGDVAARETQYF
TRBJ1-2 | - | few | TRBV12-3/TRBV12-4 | TGTGCCAGCAGTTCCCAACAGGCCGGGGGGGATGGCTACACCTTC | CASSSQQAGGDGYTF
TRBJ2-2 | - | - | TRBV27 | TGTGCCAGCAGTCAGAAGGGGACTTCGAACACCGGGGAGCTGTTTTTT | CASSQKGTSNTGELFF
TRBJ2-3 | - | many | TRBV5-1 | TGCGCCAGCAGCTTGGACGGACGAAGCACAGATACGCAGTATTTT | CASSLDGRSTDTQYF
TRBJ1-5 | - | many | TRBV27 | TGTGCCAGCAGTGATGTGGGGACCGGGCTTAATCAGCCCCAGCATTTT | CASSDVGTGLNQPQHF
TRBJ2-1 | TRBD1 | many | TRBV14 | TGTGCCAGCAGCCAAGGACAGGGGGTGTTAAGTGAGCAGTTCTTC | CASSQGQGVLSEQFF
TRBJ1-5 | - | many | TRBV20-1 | TGCAGTGCTAGTTTCCGACGGGGCAATCAGCCCCAGCATTTT | CSASFRRGNQPQHF
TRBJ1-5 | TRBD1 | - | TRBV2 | TGTGCCAGCAGTGAAGCTGGGACAGCTTATCAGCCCCAGCATTTT | CASSEAGTAYQPQHF
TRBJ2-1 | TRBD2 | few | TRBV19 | TGTGCCAGTAGTAAGGGGGTGGGACTAGGGTACAATGAGCAGTTCTTC | CASSKGVGLGYNEQFF
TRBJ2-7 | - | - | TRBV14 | TGTGCCAGCAGCCTAAACATCCAGGGCGAGCAGTACTTC | CASSLNIQGEQYF
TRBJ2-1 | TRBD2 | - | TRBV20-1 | TGCAGTGCTCCGATCCTGACTAGCGGGACTAATGAGCAGTTCTTC | CSAPILTSGTNEQFF
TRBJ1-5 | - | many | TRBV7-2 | TGTGCCAGCAGCGACGGGACGGCCAATCAGCCCCAGCATTTT | CASSDGTANQPQHF
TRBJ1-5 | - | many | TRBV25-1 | TGTGCCAGCAGGACGGGGGATCAGCCCCAGCATTTT | CASRTGDQPQHF
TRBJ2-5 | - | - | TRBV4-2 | TGTGCCAGCAGCCCCTCGAGTAGGGGAGAGACCCAGTACTTC | CASSPSSRGETQYF
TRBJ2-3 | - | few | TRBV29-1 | TGCAGCGTTGAAGAGGGGACTGGCACAGATACGCAGTATTTT | CSVEEGTGTDTQYF
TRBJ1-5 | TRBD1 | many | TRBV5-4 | TGTGCCAGCAGCTTGGGAACAGGGGTCAATCAGCCCCAGCATTTT | CASSLGTGVNQPQHF
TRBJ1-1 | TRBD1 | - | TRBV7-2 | TGTGCCAGCAGCTACCGGGACAGTCGAACTGAAGCTTTCTTT | CASSYRDSRTEAFF
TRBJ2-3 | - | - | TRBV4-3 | TGCGCCAGCAGCCAAGATGTCGGGACTAGCACAGATACGCAGTATTTT | CASSQDVGTSTDTQYF
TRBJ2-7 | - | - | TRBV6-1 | TGTGCCAGCAGTGAAGGGACAGTAGGCGCTAAGCAGTACTTC | CASSEGTVGAKQYF
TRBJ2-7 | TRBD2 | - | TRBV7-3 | TGTGCCAGCAGCCCAGCCGGGACTAGCGGGATTTACGAGCAGTACTTC | CASSPAGTSGIYEQYF
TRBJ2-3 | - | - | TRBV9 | TGTGCCAGCAGCCAGGATCAAAGGGGTACGCAGTATTTT | CASSQDQRGTQYF
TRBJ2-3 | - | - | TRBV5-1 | TGCGCCAGCAGCTTGGCCTTGGGGACTTCCATGGATACGCAGTATTTT | CASSLALGTSMDTQYF
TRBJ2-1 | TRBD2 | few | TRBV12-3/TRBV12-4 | TGTGCCAGCAGCCAGAGCGGGACCAACCCCATGAATGAGCAGTTCTTC | CASSQSGTNPMNEQFF
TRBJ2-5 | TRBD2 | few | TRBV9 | TGTGCCAGCAGCGTATCAACGGGGGGGGCGGGTGGAGAGACCCAGTACTTC | CASSVSTGGAGGETQYF